A single T cell receptor (beta chain) is shown here with its context. The data were obtained in a study of cytotoxic CD8 clonotypes in ibrutinib-treated CLL. The CDR3 totals 14 residues. From germline, CDR1 is MRHNA and CDR2 SNTAGT. The V end lost 5 bases, the J end lost 7 bases, and 15 bases lay between the germline ends. Sequencing was performed with immunoSEQ multiplex PCR; in TCRdb, only in-frame clones are kept and a portion is missing. The sample contains more than 110,000 clones, about 76% of which appear only once. Sequenced material: PBMCs, taken after 24 months of ibrutinib treatment. The clonotype originates from a human donor with chronic lymphocytic leukemia. The chain uses TRBV6-4 and TRBJ1-5; D is undetermined. The CDR3, as DNA: TGTGCCAGCAGTAGAGAGATGGGGTCCCAGCCCCAGCATTTT. Amino acids: CASSREMGSQPQHF.